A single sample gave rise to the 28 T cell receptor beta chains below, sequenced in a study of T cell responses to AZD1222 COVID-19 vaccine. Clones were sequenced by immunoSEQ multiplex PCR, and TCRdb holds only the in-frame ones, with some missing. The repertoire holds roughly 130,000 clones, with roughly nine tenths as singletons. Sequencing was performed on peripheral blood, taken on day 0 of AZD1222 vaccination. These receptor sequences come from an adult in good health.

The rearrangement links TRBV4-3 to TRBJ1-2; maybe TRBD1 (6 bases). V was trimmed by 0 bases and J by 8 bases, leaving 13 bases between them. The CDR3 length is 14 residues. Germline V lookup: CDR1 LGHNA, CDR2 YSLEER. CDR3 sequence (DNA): TGCGCCAGCAGCCAAGAAGCCAGGGGACGGGGCTACACCTTC. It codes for CASSQEARGRGYTF.

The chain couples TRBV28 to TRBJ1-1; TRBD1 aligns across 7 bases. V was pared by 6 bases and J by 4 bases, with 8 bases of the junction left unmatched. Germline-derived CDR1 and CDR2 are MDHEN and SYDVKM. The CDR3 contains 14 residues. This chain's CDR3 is CASSWNRGTTEAFF. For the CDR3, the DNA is TGTGCCAGCAGCTGGAACAGGGGAACCACTGAAGCTTTCTTT.

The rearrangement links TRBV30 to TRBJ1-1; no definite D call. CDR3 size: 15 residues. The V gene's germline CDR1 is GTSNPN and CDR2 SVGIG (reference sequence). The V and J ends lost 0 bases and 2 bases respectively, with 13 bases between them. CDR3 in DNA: TGTGCCTGGAGTGTAGGACTGGCGGGAAACACTGAAGCTTTCTTT. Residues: CAWSVGLAGNTEAFF.

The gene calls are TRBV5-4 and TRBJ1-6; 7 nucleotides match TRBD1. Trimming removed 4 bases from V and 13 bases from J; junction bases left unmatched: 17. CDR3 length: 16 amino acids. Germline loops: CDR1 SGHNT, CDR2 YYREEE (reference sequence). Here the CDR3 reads CASSDARTGAVNPLHF. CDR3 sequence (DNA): TGTGCCAGCAGCGACGCAAGGACAGGAGCTGTAAATCCCCTCCACTTT.

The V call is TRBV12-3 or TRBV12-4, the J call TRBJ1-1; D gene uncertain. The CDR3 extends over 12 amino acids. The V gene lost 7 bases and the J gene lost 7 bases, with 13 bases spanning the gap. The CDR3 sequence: CASKPGIFEAFF. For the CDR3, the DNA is TGTGCCAGCAAACCGGGGATCTTTGAAGCTTTCTTT.

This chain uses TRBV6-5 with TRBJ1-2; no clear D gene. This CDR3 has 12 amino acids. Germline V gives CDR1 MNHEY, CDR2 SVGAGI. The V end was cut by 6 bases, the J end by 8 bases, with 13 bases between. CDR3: CASRNSLRGYTF. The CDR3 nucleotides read TGTGCCAGCAGAAACTCCCTGAGGGGCTACACCTTC.

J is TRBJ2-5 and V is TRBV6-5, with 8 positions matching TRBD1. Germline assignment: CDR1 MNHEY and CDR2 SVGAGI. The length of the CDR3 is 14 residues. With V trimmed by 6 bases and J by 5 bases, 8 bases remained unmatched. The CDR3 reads CASRLTGVYETQYF. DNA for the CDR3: TGTGCCAGCAGGCTGACAGGGGTATACGAGACCCAGTACTTC.

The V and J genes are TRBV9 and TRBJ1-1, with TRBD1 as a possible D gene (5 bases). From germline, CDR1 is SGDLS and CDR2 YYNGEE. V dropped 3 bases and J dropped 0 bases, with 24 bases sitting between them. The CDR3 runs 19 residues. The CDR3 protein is CASSGNEGDWQHVNTEAFF. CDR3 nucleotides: TGTGCCAGCAGCGGAAACGAAGGGGATTGGCAGCACGTGAACACTGAAGCTTTCTTT.

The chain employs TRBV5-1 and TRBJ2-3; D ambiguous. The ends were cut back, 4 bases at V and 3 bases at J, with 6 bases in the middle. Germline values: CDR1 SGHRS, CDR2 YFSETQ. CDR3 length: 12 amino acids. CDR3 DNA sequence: TGCGCCAGCAGCGTAAATACAGATACGCAGTATTTT. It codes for CASSVNTDTQYF. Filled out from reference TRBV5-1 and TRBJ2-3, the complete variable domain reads KAGVTQTPRYLIKTRGQQVTLSCSPISGHRSVSWYQQTPGQGLQFLFEYFSETQRNKGNFPGRFSGRQFSNSRSEMNVSTLELGDSALYLCASSVNTDTQYFGPGTRLTVL.

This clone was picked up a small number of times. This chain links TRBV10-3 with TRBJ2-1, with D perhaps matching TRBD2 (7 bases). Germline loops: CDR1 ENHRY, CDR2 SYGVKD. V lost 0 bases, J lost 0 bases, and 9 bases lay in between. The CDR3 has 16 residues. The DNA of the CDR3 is TGTGCCATCAGTGAGTCGAGGGGGGGCTCCTACAATGAGCAGTTCTTC. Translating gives CAISESRGGSYNEQFF.

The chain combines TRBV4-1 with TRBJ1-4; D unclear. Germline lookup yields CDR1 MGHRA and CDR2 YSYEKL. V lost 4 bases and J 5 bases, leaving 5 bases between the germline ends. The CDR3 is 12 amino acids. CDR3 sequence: CASSRGNEKLFF. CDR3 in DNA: TGCGCCAGCAGCCGAGGAAATGAAAAACTGTTTTTT.

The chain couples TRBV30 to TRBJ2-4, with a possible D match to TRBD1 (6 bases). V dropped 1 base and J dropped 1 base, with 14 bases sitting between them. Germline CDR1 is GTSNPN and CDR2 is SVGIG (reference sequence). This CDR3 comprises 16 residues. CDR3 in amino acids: CAWSEDRSWAKNIQYF. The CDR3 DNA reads TGTGCCTGGAGTGAAGACAGGTCGTGGGCCAAAAACATTCAGTACTTC. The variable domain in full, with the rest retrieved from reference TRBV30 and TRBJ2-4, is SQTIHQWPATLVQPVGSPLSLECTVEGTSNPNLYWYRQAAGRGLQLLFYSVGIGQISSEVPQNLSASRPQDRQFILSSKKLLLSDSGFYLCAWSEDRSWAKNIQYFGAGTRLSVL.

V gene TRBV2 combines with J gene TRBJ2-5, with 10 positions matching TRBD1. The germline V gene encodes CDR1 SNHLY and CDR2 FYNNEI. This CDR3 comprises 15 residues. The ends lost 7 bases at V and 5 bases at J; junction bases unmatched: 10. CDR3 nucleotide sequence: TGTGCCAGCACTCCTGAGGGACAGGGGCGGGAGACCCAGTACTTC. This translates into CASTPEGQGRETQYF.

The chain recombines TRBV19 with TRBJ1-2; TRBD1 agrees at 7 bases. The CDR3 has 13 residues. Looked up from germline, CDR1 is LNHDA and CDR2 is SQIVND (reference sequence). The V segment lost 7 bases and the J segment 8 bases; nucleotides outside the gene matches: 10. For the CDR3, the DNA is TGTGCCAGTACAGGACAGGCCCCACTCGGCTACACCTTC. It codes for CASTGQAPLGYTF.

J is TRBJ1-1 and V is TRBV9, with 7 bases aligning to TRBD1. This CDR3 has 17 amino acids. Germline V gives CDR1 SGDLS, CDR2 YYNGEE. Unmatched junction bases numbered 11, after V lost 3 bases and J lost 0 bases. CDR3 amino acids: CASSGRGTDRMNTEAFF. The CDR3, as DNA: TGTGCCAGCAGCGGCCGGGGCACGGACAGGATGAACACTGAAGCTTTCTTT.

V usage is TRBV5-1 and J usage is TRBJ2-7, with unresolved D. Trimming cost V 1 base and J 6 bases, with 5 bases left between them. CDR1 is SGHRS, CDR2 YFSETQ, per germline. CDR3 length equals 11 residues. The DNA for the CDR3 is TGCGCCAGCAGCTTGTGGGGCGAGCAGTACTTC. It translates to CASSLWGEQYF.

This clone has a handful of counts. CDR3 in amino acids: CASSLFGQGVWYGYTF. The DNA for the CDR3 is TGTGCCAGCAGTTTGTTTGGACAGGGGGTGTGGTATGGCTACACCTTC. The V and J genes are TRBV28 and TRBJ1-2; 10 bases line up with TRBD1. The germline gives CDR1 MDHEN, CDR2 SYDVKM. The CDR3 contains 16 residues. V was clipped by 3 bases and J by 5 bases; unmatched bases: 9.

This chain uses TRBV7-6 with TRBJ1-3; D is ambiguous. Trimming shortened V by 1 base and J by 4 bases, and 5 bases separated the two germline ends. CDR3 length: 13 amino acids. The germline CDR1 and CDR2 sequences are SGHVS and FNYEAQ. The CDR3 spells CASSLDQGNTIYF. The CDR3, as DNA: TGTGCCAGCAGCTTAGATCAGGGAAACACCATATATTTT. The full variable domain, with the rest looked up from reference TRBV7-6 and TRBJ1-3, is GAGVSQSPRYKVTKRGQDVALRCDPISGHVSLYWYRQALGQGPEFLTYFNYEAQQDKSGLPNDRFSAERPEGSISTLTIQRTEQRDSAMYRCASSLDQGNTIYFGEGSWLTVV.

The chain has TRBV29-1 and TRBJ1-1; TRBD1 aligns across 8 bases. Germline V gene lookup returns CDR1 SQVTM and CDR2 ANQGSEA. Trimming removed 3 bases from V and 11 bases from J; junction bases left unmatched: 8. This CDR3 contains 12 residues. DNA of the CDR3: TGCAGCGTTGAGTTCCCACAGGGGGTGGCTTTCTTT. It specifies CSVEFPQGVAFF.

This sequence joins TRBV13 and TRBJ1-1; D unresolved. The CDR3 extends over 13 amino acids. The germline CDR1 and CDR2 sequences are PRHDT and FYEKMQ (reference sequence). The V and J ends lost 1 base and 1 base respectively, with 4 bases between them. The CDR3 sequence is CASSLARNTEAFF. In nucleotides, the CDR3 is TGTGCCAGCAGCTTAGCGAGGAACACTGAAGCTTTCTTT.

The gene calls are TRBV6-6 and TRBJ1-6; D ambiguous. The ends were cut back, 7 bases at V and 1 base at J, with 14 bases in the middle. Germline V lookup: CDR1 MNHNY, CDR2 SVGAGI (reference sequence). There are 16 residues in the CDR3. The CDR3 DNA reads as TGTGCCAGCAACAGACATGGAAAGTCCTATAATTCACCCCTCCACTTT. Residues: CASNRHGKSYNSPLHF.

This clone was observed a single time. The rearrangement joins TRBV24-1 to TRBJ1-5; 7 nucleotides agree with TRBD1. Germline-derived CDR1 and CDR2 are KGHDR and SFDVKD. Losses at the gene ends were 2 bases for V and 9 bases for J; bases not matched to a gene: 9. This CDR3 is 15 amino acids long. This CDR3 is CATSDSKGSGGPQHF. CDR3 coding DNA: TGTGCCACCAGTGATTCCAAAGGGTCAGGGGGGCCCCAGCATTTT.

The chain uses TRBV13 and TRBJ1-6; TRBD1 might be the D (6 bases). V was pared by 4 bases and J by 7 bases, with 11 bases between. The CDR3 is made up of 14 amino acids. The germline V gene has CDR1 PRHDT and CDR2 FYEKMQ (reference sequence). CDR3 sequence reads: CASSSRDRNSPLHF. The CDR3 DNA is TGTGCCAGCAGCTCCAGAGACAGGAATTCACCCCTCCACTTT.

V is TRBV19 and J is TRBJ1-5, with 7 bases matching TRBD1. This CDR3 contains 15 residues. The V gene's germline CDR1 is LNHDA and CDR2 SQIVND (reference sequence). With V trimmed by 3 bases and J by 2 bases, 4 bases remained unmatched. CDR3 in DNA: TGTGCCAGTAGTATTGGGGGACAGCGCAATCAGCCCCAGCATTTT. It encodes CASSIGGQRNQPQHF.

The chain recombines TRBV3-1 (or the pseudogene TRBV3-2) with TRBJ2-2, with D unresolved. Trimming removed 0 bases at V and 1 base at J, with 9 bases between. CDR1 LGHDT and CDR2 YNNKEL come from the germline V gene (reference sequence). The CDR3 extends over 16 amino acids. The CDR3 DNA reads TGTGCCAGCAGCCAAGAGGGCTACCTGAACACCGGGGAGCTGTTTTTT. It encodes CASSQEGYLNTGELFF.

The CDR3 here is CATSRDLGETQYF. The CDR3 bases are TGTGCCACCAGCAGAGATCTGGGGGAGACCCAGTACTTC. J is TRBJ2-5 and V is TRBV15; D not resolved. Trimming took off 0 bases at V and 5 bases at J, with 7 bases between the two ends. CDR3 size: 13 residues. Germline CDR1 reads LNHNV; CDR2 reads YYDKDF (reference sequence).

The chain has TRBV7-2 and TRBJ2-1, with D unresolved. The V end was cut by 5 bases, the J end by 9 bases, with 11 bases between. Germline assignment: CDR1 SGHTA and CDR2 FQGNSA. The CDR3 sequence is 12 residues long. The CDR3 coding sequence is TGTGCCAGCAGCCCCCAGGAAGGTGAGCAGTTCTTC. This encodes CASSPQEGEQFF.

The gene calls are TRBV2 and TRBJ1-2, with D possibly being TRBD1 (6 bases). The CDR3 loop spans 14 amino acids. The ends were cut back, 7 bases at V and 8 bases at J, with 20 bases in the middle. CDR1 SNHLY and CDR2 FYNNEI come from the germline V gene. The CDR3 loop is CASNAGGPVKGYTF. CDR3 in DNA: TGTGCCAGCAACGCCGGGGGGCCGGTCAAGGGCTACACCTTC.